This is a list of T cell receptor beta chains from one sample in a study of molecular identifiers for immune sequencing clone quantification. TCRdb fed the PCR reads into MiXCR, producing one record per CDR3 protein. This repertoire shows about 630,000 distinct CDR3 sequences, roughly 27% found once; its top ten account for about 0.8%. Sequenced sample: naive CD8+ T cells from blood, with Jurkat cell RNA spiked in. Receptors originate from a human donor in good health. Some libraries in this study had Jurkat cell RNA spiked in. Each CDR3 is given with its conserved first and last residue. D genes are given only for firm matches. Only part of the rows carry a size: once, few, many, or a class if the clone is expanded.

J gene	D gene	V gene	CDR3 length	clone size	CDR3 DNA	CDR3 protein
TRBJ1-2	-	TRBV20-1	12	many	TGCAGTGCTCCTTCCGAGTACTATGGCTACACCTTC	CSAPSEYYGYTF
TRBJ2-4	-	TRBV5-1	16	once	TGCGCCAGAGGCCCGGCTGGGGTGGTTGCCAAAAACATTCAGTACTTC	CARGPAGVVAKNIQYF
TRBJ2-3	-	TRBV6-5	13	many	TGTGCCAGCAGTAGGAAGACCACAGATACGCAGTATTTT	CASSRKTTDTQYF
TRBJ2-7	-	TRBV19	14	-	TGTGCCAGTAGTATAGGGGAGACAACCTACGAGCAGTACTTC	CASSIGETTYEQYF
TRBJ1-4	-	TRBV5-1	14	-	TGCGCCAGCCTATCGGCCGCAACTAATAAAAAACTATTTTTT	CASLSAATNKKLFF
TRBJ2-2	TRBD1	TRBV7-9	15	many	TGTGCCAGCAGCGAACAAGGGGGCCCCACCGGGGAGCTGTTTTTT	CASSEQGGPTGELFF
TRBJ1-5	-	TRBV6-2/TRBV6-3	19	many	TGTGCCAGCAGTTACTCAGCGGACAGAGACATCTATAGCAATCAGCCCCAGCATTTT	CASSYSADRDIYSNQPQHF
TRBJ2-2	-	TRBV2	16	few	TGTGCCAGCAGTGAAGCCGGGCCTCATCTTTCCGGGGAGCTGTTTTTT	CASSEAGPHLSGELFF
TRBJ2-7	-	TRBV20-1	13	many	TGCAGTGCTAGAGGTTGGACATCCTACGAGCAGTACTTC	CSARGWTSYEQYF
TRBJ2-5	-	TRBV5-1	15	many	TGCGCCAGCATTCTTTCCCCGGCTTACCAAGAGACCCAGTACTTC	CASILSPAYQETQYF
TRBJ2-1	-	TRBV5-1	13	few	TGCGCCAGCAGCCCCCTGATGGGCAATGAGCAGTTCTTC	CASSPLMGNEQFF
TRBJ2-5	-	TRBV2	14	few	TGTGCCAGCACCTCGGGAGTTGGGGCAGAGACCCAGTACTTC	CASTSGVGAETQYF
TRBJ2-3	-	TRBV30	14	many	TGTGCCTGGAGTGTTGGGGTACTAGCAGATACGCAGTATTTT	CAWSVGVLADTQYF
TRBJ2-7	-	TRBV4-1	15	many	TGCGCCAGCAGCCAAAGGACAGAGAGTTACTACGAGCAGTACTTC	CASSQRTESYYEQYF
TRBJ2-7	TRBD2	TRBV4-3	15	many	TGCGCCAGCAGCCAATCTAGCGGGGGGGCCTACGAGCAGTACTTC	CASSQSSGGAYEQYF
TRBJ1-1	-	TRBV6-2/TRBV6-3	13	many	TGTGCCAGCAGTTACACGGGGAGGACTGAAGCTTTCTTT	CASSYTGRTEAFF
TRBJ2-2	-	TRBV20-1	15	many	TGCAGTGCTAGGACGGGACAACTGAACACCGGGGAGCTGTTTTTT	CSARTGQLNTGELFF
TRBJ2-1	TRBD1	TRBV13	15	few	TGTGCCAGCAGCCCAAGACAGGGCCCTTACAATGAGCAGTTCTTC	CASSPRQGPYNEQFF
TRBJ1-1	-	TRBV13	14	many	TGTGCCAGCAGCGGCGACAGGATGAACACTGAAGCTTTCTTT	CASSGDRMNTEAFF
TRBJ1-5	TRBD1	TRBV6-5	14	-	TGTGCCAGCAGAAGACAGGGGGGCAATCAGCCCCAGCATTTT	CASRRQGGNQPQHF
TRBJ2-5	-	TRBV6-2/TRBV6-3	13	many	TGTGCCAGCAGTCGACGGTCAGGAGAGACCCAGTACTTC	CASSRRSGETQYF
TRBJ2-1	-	TRBV3-1	15	few	TGTGCCAGCAGCGTAGTCGGTGTGTCCTACAATGAGCAGTTCTTC	CASSVVGVSYNEQFF
TRBJ1-2	-	TRBV3-1	15	few	TGTGCCAGCAGCCACAAAGTCAGGGTTAACTATGGCTACACCTTC	CASSHKVRVNYGYTF
TRBJ2-2	-	TRBV19	11	many	TGTGCCAGCAGTGATCCCGGGGAGCTGTTTTTT	CASSDPGELFF
TRBJ2-7	-	TRBV11-2	13	few	TGTGCCAGCAGCTGGTCGGAGTACTACGAGCAGTACTTC	CASSWSEYYEQYF
TRBJ2-7	TRBD1	TRBV5-1	15	-	TGCGCCAGCAGCTTGGCGACAGGGGGCTCCTACGAGCAGTACTTC	CASSLATGGSYEQYF
TRBJ2-7	TRBD1	TRBV11-3	17	few	TGTGCCAGCAGCTCACAGACGGACAGGGGGGAATCCTACGAGCAGTACTTC	CASSSQTDRGESYEQYF
TRBJ2-7	-	TRBV6-5	14	-	TGTGCCAGCAGTTACAGGGACGACGAATACGAGCAGTACTTC	CASSYRDDEYEQYF
TRBJ1-5	-	TRBV19	14	few	TGTGCCAGTAGTACCGGTTGGGCGAGTCAGCCCCAGCATTTT	CASSTGWASQPQHF
TRBJ2-6	-	TRBV11-2	17	few	TGTGCCAGCAGCTTAGGACAGTCGTCCTCTGGGGCCAACGTCCTGACTTTC	CASSLGQSSSGANVLTF
TRBJ2-5	-	TRBV27	13	few	TGTGCCAGCAGTTTATTAGGGAAGGGGACCCAGTACTTC	CASSLLGKGTQYF
TRBJ2-3	-	TRBV27	14	many	TGTGCCAGCAGAGGCGGAGGAGGAACAGATACGCAGTATTTT	CASRGGGGTDTQYF
TRBJ2-7	-	TRBV5-1	14	few	TGCGCCAGCAGCATAGACATGGGACCCTACGAGCAGTACTTC	CASSIDMGPYEQYF
TRBJ2-7	-	TRBV3-1	11	few	TGTGCCAGCAGCCAGTTTAGCGAGCAGTACTTC	CASSQFSEQYF
TRBJ2-3	-	TRBV7-7	14	many	TGTGCTAGCAGCTTAGGCGGGGCGCGAGATACGCAGTATTTT	CASSLGGARDTQYF
TRBJ2-7	-	TRBV13	14	many	TGTGCCAGCAGCTTCCGGGACCGGTCCTACGAGCAGTACTTC	CASSFRDRSYEQYF
TRBJ2-1	TRBD1	TRBV6-2/TRBV6-3	15	-	TGTGCCAGCAGTTATGGCACGACAGGGGCTAATGAGCAGTTCTTC	CASSYGTTGANEQFF
TRBJ2-3	TRBD1	TRBV24-1	16	-	TGTGCCACCAGTGGTACGACCGGGACAGAAGCAGATACGCAGTATTTT	CATSGTTGTEADTQYF
TRBJ1-1	-	TRBV9	13	many	TGTGCCAGCAGCGTGGGGGGATGGACTGAAGCTTTCTTT	CASSVGGWTEAFF
TRBJ1-2	-	TRBV3-1	17	-	TGTGCCAGCAGCCAAGTAGTCAATCGGGATTCAAACTATGGCTACACCTTC	CASSQVVNRDSNYGYTF
TRBJ1-1	-	TRBV28	12	many	TGTGCCAGCAGTAAGGGTAGCACTGAAGCTTTCTTT	CASSKGSTEAFF
TRBJ2-5	TRBD2	TRBV19	15	-	TGTGCCAGTAGTTTGGGACTAGCGGTCCAAGAGACCCAGTACTTC	CASSLGLAVQETQYF
TRBJ2-7	-	TRBV20-1	13	many	TGCAGTGCTAGGAGGATGAGCTCCTACGAGCAGTACTTC	CSARRMSSYEQYF
TRBJ2-4	TRBD2	TRBV12-3/TRBV12-4	18	-	TGTGCCAGCAGCCAGGGACTAGCGGGGGGTCCAAACAAAAACATTCAGTACTTC	CASSQGLAGGPNKNIQYF
TRBJ2-7	TRBD2	TRBV10-3	15	many	TGTGCCATCAGTGAGTCAGAAGGGACTACCTACGAGCAGTACTTC	CAISESEGTTYEQYF
TRBJ1-1	-	TRBV6-4	13	many	TGTGCCAGCAGTGACACCATGAACACTGAAGCTTTCTTT	CASSDTMNTEAFF
TRBJ1-4	TRBD1	TRBV5-1	14	-	TGCGCCAGCAGCTGGGACAGGATGCGGGAAAAACTGTTTTTT	CASSWDRMREKLFF
TRBJ2-3	TRBD1	TRBV10-3	14	few	TGTGCCATCCGACAGGGGGCTTTCACAGATACGCAGTATTTT	CAIRQGAFTDTQYF
TRBJ2-3	TRBD1	TRBV19	15	many	TGTGCCAGTAGAGGACAGGGTAGGGGTACAGATACGCAGTATTTT	CASRGQGRGTDTQYF
TRBJ1-1	-	TRBV13	14	-	TGTGCCAGCTCACAGAGTATCGGGAACACTGAAGCTTTCTTT	CASSQSIGNTEAFF
TRBJ1-5	-	TRBV27	17	few	TGTGCCAGCAGTATCGTACCGGGGGACGGGAGCAATCAGCCCCAGCATTTT	CASSIVPGDGSNQPQHF
TRBJ1-2	TRBD1	TRBV5-3	16	-	TGTGCCTGCAGCGTCGGGCCCGGAACAGGGGACTATGGCTACACCTTC	CACSVGPGTGDYGYTF
TRBJ1-1	-	TRBV10-3	11	-	TGTGCCACCGAAGGGGGACATGAAGCTTTCTTT	CATEGGHEAFF
TRBJ2-3	-	TRBV12-3/TRBV12-4	14	many	TGTGCCAGCAGTTTAGCGGGAGTGTCAGATACGCAGTATTTT	CASSLAGVSDTQYF
TRBJ2-7	-	TRBV27	14	many	TGTGCCAGCAGTTTCGGACCGGGAGTTGGGGAGCAGTACTTC	CASSFGPGVGEQYF
TRBJ2-7	-	TRBV27	13	many	TGTGCCAGCAGTTTTTCACAGAGGAACGAGCAGTACTTC	CASSFSQRNEQYF
TRBJ2-7	TRBD2	TRBV7-2	17	many	TGTGCCAGCAGCTTATCAGGGGTAGCGGGGGAATACGATGGGCAGTACTTC	CASSLSGVAGEYDGQYF
TRBJ1-4	-	TRBV7-8	14	-	TGTGTCAGCAGCCTCCTTGCAACTAATGAAAGACTGTTTTTT	CVSSLLATNERLFF
TRBJ2-2	TRBD2	TRBV6-6	18	-	TGTGCCAGCAGTCCGATCGGGCGGGGGGGCCCCAACACCGGGGAGCTGTTTTTT	CASSPIGRGGPNTGELFF